The clone carrying this T cell receptor beta chain was found once. Its antigen is undetermined. Time point noted: week 23, last vaccination. Vaccinated patients received 300 ug of mutant IDH1 20-mer peptide per dose, with topical imiquimod. Each astrocytoma in the donors was new, WHO grade 3 or 4, IDH1-mutant and ATRX-lost. This entry comes from a study of a mutant IDH1 vaccine in newly diagnosed glioma. The overall study: Vaccines were first given 4-6 weeks after radiotherapy alone, or with temozolomide cycles. Earlier care involved radiotherapy, temozolomide, or both, and the majority received both.

This CDR3 contains 13 residues. In germline, CDR1 is MGHRA, CDR2 YSYEKL. V shed 1 base and J shed 5 bases, with 9 bases lying between them. The repertoire was sequenced with immunoSEQ multiplex PCR; TCRdb's copy has only in-frame clones and lacks some. The sample has about 72,000 clones; over 75% are singletons. Study results and caveats: Vaccine-induced responses were seen in roughly 93% of patients, spanning several MHC alleles.

The chain recombines TRBV4-1 with TRBJ2-7, with unresolved D. The material sequenced was PBMCs, taken from a glioma patient whose treatment included an IDH1 peptide vaccine. This TCR came from a man aged 18-30 years with glioma. CDR3 sequence reads: CASSQVLTNEQYF. The CDR3 DNA follows: TGCGCCAGCAGCCAAGTCCTAACCAACGAGCAGTACTTC.